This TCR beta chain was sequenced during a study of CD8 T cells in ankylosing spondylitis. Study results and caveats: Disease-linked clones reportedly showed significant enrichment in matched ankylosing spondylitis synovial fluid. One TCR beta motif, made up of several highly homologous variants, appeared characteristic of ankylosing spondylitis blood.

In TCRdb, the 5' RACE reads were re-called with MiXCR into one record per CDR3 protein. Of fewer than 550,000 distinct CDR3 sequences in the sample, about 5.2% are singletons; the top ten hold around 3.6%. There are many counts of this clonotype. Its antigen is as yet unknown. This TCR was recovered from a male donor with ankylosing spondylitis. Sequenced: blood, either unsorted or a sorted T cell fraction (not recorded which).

The CDR3 is CASSLFGGGGGNQPQHF. The CDR3 coding sequence is TGTGCCAGCAGCTTATTCGGAGGGGGGGGTGGCAATCAGCCCCAGCATTTT. The rearrangement joins TRBV7-2 to TRBJ1-5; tentatively, D is TRBD1 (6 bases). CDR1 is SGHTA, CDR2 FQGNSA, per germline. The CDR3 length is 17 residues. Between the trimmed V and J ends, which lost 2 bases and 2 bases, there was a span of 16 bases.